These 10 T cell receptor beta chains came from one sample sequenced in a study of shared clonotypes between healthy human individuals. Assay used: immunoSEQ multiplex PCR; TCRdb lists only in-frame clones, some missing. The sample holds roughly 2.2 million clones, 92% seen once. Sequenced: naive CD4+ T cells from PBMCs. Noted subset: CD45RA+ positively selected. These receptors all stem from a man younger than 35 in good health. Some clones in this sample may be carry-over from other donors' samples.

This chain uses TRBV28 with TRBJ2-2; weak D call: TRBD2 (5 bases). Germline CDR1 is MDHEN and CDR2 is SYDVKM. Trimming stripped 6 bases from V and 7 bases from J, with 12 bases between. This CDR3 spans 13 amino acids. The CDR3 loop reads CASRRRRFGELFF. Here the CDR3 DNA reads TGTGCCAGCAGGCGGAGGCGGTTCGGGGAGCTGTTTTTT.

This chain joins TRBV5-1 and TRBJ2-3; D may correspond to TRBD1 or TRBD2 (5 bases each). V was cut by 5 bases and J by 3 bases, with 22 bases left in between. Germline CDR1 SGHRS, CDR2 YFSETQ. CDR3 size: 17 residues. The CDR3, as DNA: TGCGCCAGCAGAAAGACACCGGGACCCTATCTAACAGATACGCAGTATTTT. As protein: CASRKTPGPYLTDTQYF.

The CDR3, as DNA: TGTGCCTGGAGTCCGATTGAGGGGGGTGAGCAGTTCTTC. This gives the protein CAWSPIEGGEQFF. V gene TRBV30 combines with J gene TRBJ2-1; D possibly uses TRBD1 or TRBD2 (6 bases each). CDR1 is GTSNPN and CDR2 is SVGIG in the germline V gene (reference sequence). The CDR3 is 13 residues long. Trimming took 2 bases from V and 9 from J, leaving 14 bases between them.

With regard to this clone: The sample holds other DNA sequences that translate to the same CDR3. This rearrangement joins TRBV2 to TRBJ2-7; D is unclear. Trimming removed 2 bases at V and 3 bases at J, with 5 bases between. CDR1 is SNHLY and CDR2 is FYNNEI in the germline V gene. The length of the CDR3 is 12 residues. The CDR3 region has the DNA TGTGCCAGCAGTGAAACGGTCTACGAGCAGTACTTC. Translated, it gives CASSETVYEQYF.

In its sample, this clone was seen once. This chain joins TRBV6-5 and TRBJ1-2; D possibly corresponds to TRBD1 (5 bases). The CDR3 has 14 amino acids. Trimming removed 5 bases at V and 3 bases at J, with 13 bases between. Germline-derived CDR1 and CDR2 are MNHEY and SVGAGI. The CDR3 coding sequence is TGTGCCAGCAGTGTGGTTCAGGGTTACTATGGCTACACCTTC. Its protein product is CASSVVQGYYGYTF.

V usage is TRBV28 and J usage is TRBJ1-4; no reliable D call. The V gene's germline CDR1 is MDHEN and CDR2 SYDVKM. CDR3 length equals 16 residues. Trimming pared 3 bases from V and 0 bases from J, leaving 11 bases between. This chain's CDR3 is CASSLDLGATNEKLFF. Here the CDR3 DNA reads TGTGCCAGCAGTTTGGACCTAGGTGCAACTAATGAAAAACTGTTTTTT.

CDR3 region: CASSPPGLAGVRSEQYF. CDR3 coding DNA: TGTGCCAGCAGCCCTCCGGGACTAGCGGGAGTTAGGTCCGAGCAGTACTTC. The chain has TRBV5-4 and TRBJ2-7; 14 nucleotides line up with TRBD2. Losses at the gene ends were 4 bases for V and 6 bases for J; bases not matched to a gene: 12. The CDR3 covers 17 residues. Per germline, CDR1 SGHNT and CDR2 YYREEE (reference sequence).

The chain recombines TRBV9 with TRBJ1-1, with D possibly matching TRBD1 (6 bases). Germline lookup yields CDR1 SGDLS and CDR2 YYNGEE. This CDR3 comprises 16 residues. Trimming took off 0 bases at V and 5 bases at J, with 17 bases between the two ends. CDR3 coding DNA: TGTGCCAGCAGCGTAGGCTCTCTAAGGGGGGTGACTGAAGCTTTCTTT. This encodes CASSVGSLRGVTEAFF.

The chain is built from TRBV29-1 and TRBJ2-7; possible D gene TRBD1, 5 bases. This CDR3 region has 12 residues. Germline V gives CDR1 SQVTM, CDR2 ANQGSEA. V lost 3 bases and J 2 bases, leaving 8 bases between the germline ends. For the CDR3, the DNA is TGCAGCGTTGACAGGGCGGCCTACGAGCAGTACTTC. Encoded protein: CSVDRAAYEQYF.

The chain carries TRBV19 and TRBJ2-7; 11 bases are a match to TRBD2. Trimming at V came to 5 bases and at J to 2 bases, leaving 8 bases not matched to a gene. This CDR3 comprises 16 residues. Germline V CDR1 and CDR2: LNHDA, SQIVND (reference sequence). This CDR3 reads CASSEWTSGRAYEQYF. CDR3 in DNA: TGTGCCAGTAGTGAATGGACTAGCGGGCGAGCCTACGAGCAGTACTTC.